The clone carrying this TCR beta chain was counted ten times or more. The time point was: newly diagnosed GD, antithyroid drugs for less than 3 months. Extracted PBMC RNA gave rise to the TCR library. Patients with Graves' disease were diagnosed by American Thyroid Association guidelines. This CDR3 spans 13 amino acids. J was trimmed by 5 bases and V by 5 bases; bases with no gene match: 4. Germline-derived CDR1 and CDR2 are SGHTA and FQGNSA. Library construction for TCR beta used iRepertoire HTBI primers and Arm-PCR of CDR3 regions. TCRdb processed the multiplex PCR reads anew with MiXCR; each CDR3 protein has one entry. The sample has about 200,000 distinct CDR3 sequences, 18% seen once. The data stem from a study of regulatory T cells in long-lasting Graves disease.

The sample consisted of peripheral blood mononuclear cells (PBMCs), taken at new diagnosis, from a patient treated with antithyroid drugs. The rearrangement links TRBV7-2 to TRBJ2-5; TRBD2 matches 8 bases. The receptor was isolated from a female donor with Graves disease. For the CDR3, the DNA is TGTGCCAGCAGCGACGGGAGGGTCGAGACCCAGTACTTC. This sequence encodes CASSDGRVETQYF.